Here is one TCR beta chain with its context. Germline CDR1 and CDR2: MNHNY and SVGAGI (reference sequence). V dropped 4 bases and J dropped 3 bases, with 7 bases sitting between them. The CDR3 contains 12 residues. This sample stems from a study of shared clonotypes between healthy human individuals. Only in-frame clones appear in the TCRdb table, and some are missing; sequencing was by immunoSEQ multiplex PCR. The sample gives millions of clones, approximately 95% of which show up once; 0.13% is in the top ten. The source material was naive CD4+ T cells sorted from blood. Subset specified: CD45RA+ positively selected. V and J are TRBV6-6 and TRBJ2-7, with no clear D. The clonotype was recovered from a man between 18 and 35 years old in good health. As DNA, the CDR3 is TGTGCCAGCAGTTTCTCCTTCTACGAGCAGTACTTC. As protein: CASSFSFYEQYF.